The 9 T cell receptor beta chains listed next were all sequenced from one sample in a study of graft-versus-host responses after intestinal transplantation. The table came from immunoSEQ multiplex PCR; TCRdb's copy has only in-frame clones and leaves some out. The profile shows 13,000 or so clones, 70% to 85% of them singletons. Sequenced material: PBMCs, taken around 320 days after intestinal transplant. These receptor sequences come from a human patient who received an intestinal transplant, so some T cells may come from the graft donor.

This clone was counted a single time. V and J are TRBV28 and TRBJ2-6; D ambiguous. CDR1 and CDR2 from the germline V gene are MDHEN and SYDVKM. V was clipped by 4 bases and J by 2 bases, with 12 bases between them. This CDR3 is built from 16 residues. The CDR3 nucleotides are TGTGCCAGCAGTTCGGCGGAGATTACTGGGGCCAACGTCCTGACTTTC. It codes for CASSSAEITGANVLTF.

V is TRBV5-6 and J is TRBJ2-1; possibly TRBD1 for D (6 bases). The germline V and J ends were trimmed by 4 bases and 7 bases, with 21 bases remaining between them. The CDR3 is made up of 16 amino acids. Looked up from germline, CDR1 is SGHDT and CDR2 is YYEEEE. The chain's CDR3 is CASSPLRRDNRNEQFF. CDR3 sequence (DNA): TGTGCCAGCAGCCCCCTCCGCCGGGACAACAGAAATGAGCAGTTCTTC.

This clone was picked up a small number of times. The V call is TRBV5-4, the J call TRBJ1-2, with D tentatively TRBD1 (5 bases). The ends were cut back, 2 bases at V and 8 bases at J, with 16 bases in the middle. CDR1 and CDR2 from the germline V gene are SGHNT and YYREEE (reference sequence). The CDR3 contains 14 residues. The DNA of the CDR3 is TGTGCCAGCAGCTTCCCGGGCGGGGCGCGGGGCTACACCTTC. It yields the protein CASSFPGGARGYTF. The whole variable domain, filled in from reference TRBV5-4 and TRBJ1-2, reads ETGVTQSPTHLIKTRGQQVTLRCSSQSGHNTVSWYQQALGQGPQFIFQYYREEENGRGNFPPRFSGLQFPNYSSELNVNALELDDSALYLCASSFPGGARGYTFGSGTRLTVV.

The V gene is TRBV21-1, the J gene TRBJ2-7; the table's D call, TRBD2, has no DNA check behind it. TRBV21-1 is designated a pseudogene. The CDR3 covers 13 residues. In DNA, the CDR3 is TGTGCCAGCAGTCCGGGGGGGAACTACGAGCAGTACTTC. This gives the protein CASSPGGNYEQYF.

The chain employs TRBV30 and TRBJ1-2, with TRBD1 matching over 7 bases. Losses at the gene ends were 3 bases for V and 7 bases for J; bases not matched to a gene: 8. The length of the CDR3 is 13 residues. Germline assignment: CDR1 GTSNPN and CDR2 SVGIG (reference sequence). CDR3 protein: CAWRDTGAGGYTF. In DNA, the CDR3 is TGTGCCTGGAGAGACACAGGGGCTGGTGGCTACACCTTC.

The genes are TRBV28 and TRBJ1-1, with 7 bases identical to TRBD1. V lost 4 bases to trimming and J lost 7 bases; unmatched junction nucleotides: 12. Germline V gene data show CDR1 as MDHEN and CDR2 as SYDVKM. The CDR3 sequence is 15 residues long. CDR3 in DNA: TGTGCCAGCAGTTCAGACAGGGTAGGGTCCCTTGAAGCTTTCTTT. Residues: CASSSDRVGSLEAFF.

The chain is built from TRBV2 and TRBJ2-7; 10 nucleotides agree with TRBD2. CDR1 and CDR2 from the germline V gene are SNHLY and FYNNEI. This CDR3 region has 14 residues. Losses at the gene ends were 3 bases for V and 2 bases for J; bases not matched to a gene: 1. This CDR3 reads CASSDGLAAYEQYF. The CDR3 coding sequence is TGTGCCAGCAGTGATGGACTAGCGGCCTACGAGCAGTACTTC.

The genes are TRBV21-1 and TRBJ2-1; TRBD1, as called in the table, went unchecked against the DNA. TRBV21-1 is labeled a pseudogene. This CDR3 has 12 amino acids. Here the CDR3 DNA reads TGTGCCACCTTGTCAGGTGCCAATGAGCAGTTCTTC. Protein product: CATLSGANEQFF.

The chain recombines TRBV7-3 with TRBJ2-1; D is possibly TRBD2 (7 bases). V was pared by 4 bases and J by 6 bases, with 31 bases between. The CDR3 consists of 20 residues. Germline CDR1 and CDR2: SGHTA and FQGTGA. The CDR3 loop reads CASSSPSQGSGEGGSNEQFF. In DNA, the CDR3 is TGTGCCAGCAGCTCCCCCTCTCAGGGGAGCGGGGAGGGGGGAAGCAATGAGCAGTTCTTC.